A single sample is the source of the 25 T cell receptor beta chains below, sequenced in a study of blood T cell repertoires in COVID-19. Profiling relied on immunoSEQ multiplex PCR, and the TCRdb table lists in-frame clones only, not all of them. Of fewer than 100,000 clones in the sample, more than 80% were seen once. Material for sequencing was peripheral blood. The receptor source for this set is a woman older than 75 with acute or convalescent COVID-19.

CDR3 loop: CASSFPRASTEAFF. DNA of the CDR3: TGTGCCAGCAGCTTTCCCCGAGCGAGCACTGAAGCTTTCTTT. The V call is TRBV7-9, the J call TRBJ1-1; D unclear. The ends were cut back, 3 bases at V and 4 bases at J, with 12 bases in the middle. CDR3 length: 14 residues. CDR1 SEHNR and CDR2 FQNEAQ come from the germline V gene (reference sequence).

The chain carries TRBV3-1 (or the pseudogene TRBV3-2) and TRBJ1-2; 12 positions match TRBD1. The V segment lost 1 base and the J segment 4 bases; nucleotides outside the gene matches: 7. The CDR3 is made up of 17 amino acids. In germline, CDR1 is LGHDT, CDR2 YNNKEL (reference sequence). CDR3 region: CASSQVGTGGFPYGYTF. Here the CDR3 DNA reads TGTGCCAGCAGCCAAGTAGGGACAGGGGGCTTCCCCTATGGCTACACCTTC.

The chain combines TRBV6-5 with TRBJ1-1; TRBD1 might be the D (6 bases). Germline-derived CDR1 and CDR2 are MNHEY and SVGAGI. There are 16 residues in the CDR3. V was clipped by 3 bases and J by 4 bases, with 18 bases between them. CDR3 loop: CASSYVARVRGTEAFF. The CDR3 DNA follows: TGTGCCAGCAGTTATGTTGCGCGTGTCAGGGGCACTGAAGCTTTCTTT.

For this clone: The junction does not match germline at one end; this may be a read error. CDR3 bases: TGTGCCAGCAGTAAAGCGACTAGCGGGGAGCTGTTTTTT. It is translated as CASSKATSGELFF. The gene calls are TRBV2 and TRBJ2-2, with a possible D match to TRBD2 (6 bases). Germline V gene sequence: CDR1 SNHLY, CDR2 FYNNEI. The CDR3 covers 13 residues.

The rearrangement links TRBV2 to TRBJ1-5; TRBD1 might be the D (5 bases). Germline CDR1 reads SNHLY; CDR2 reads FYNNEI. Trimming left V 6 bases short and J 0 bases short, with 9 bases between. The CDR3 has 14 amino acids. CDR3 nucleotides: TGTGCCAGCAGGGAGACAGTTAGCAATCAGCCCCAGCATTTT. As protein: CASRETVSNQPQHF.

The chain recombines TRBV5-4 with TRBJ2-2, with 8 bases that match TRBD1. The ends lost 4 bases at V and 1 base at J; junction bases unmatched: 3. CDR1 and CDR2 (germline): SGHNT, YYREEE (reference sequence). The CDR3 runs to 15 residues. The CDR3 here is CASSNRGENTGELFF. Written as DNA, the CDR3 is TGTGCCAGCAGCAACAGGGGGGAGAACACCGGGGAGCTGTTTTTT.

This rearrangement joins TRBV4-2 to TRBJ2-1; weak D call: TRBD2 (7 bases). This CDR3 comprises 17 residues. CDR1 and CDR2 from the germline V gene are LGHNA and YNFKEQ. Trimming took 1 base from V and 4 from J, leaving 17 bases between them. CDR3: CASSQVVGGAGYNEQFF. The CDR3, as DNA: TGTGCCAGCAGCCAAGTAGTTGGGGGGGCCGGGTACAATGAGCAGTTCTTC.

The V call is TRBV29-1, the J call TRBJ2-1; 10 bases are a match to TRBD2. CDR3 length: 20 amino acids. Germline CDR1 and CDR2: SQVTM and ANQGSEA. V shed 4 bases, J shed 0 bases, and the junction held 18 bases outside the gene matches. In DNA form, the CDR3 reads TGCAGCGTTGGGGGAAAAGGTCGGAAACTAGCGGGGAGCTCCTACAATGAGCAGTTCTTC. This sequence encodes CSVGGKGRKLAGSSYNEQFF.

The genes are TRBV5-4 and TRBJ2-3; a possible D gene is TRBD1 (5 bases). The CDR3 is 14 residues long. The V and J ends lost 0 bases and 0 bases respectively, with 5 bases between them. Germline V CDR1 and CDR2: SGHNT, YYREEE (reference sequence). The CDR3 reads CASSLGQSTDTQYF. The CDR3 region has the DNA TGTGCCAGCAGCTTGGGACAGAGCACAGATACGCAGTATTTT.

V usage is TRBV7-3 and J usage is TRBJ1-2, with 8 bases aligning to TRBD1. Germline V lookup: CDR1 SGHTA, CDR2 FQGTGA. CDR3 length: 15 amino acids. Trimming took 2 bases from V and 3 from J; bases not matched to a gene: 5. This CDR3 is CASSLGPGGDYGYTF. The CDR3, as DNA: TGTGCCAGCAGCTTAGGGCCAGGGGGCGACTATGGCTACACCTTC.

The chain carries TRBV9 and TRBJ2-5; D unclear. The CDR3 extends over 13 amino acids. Germline lookup yields CDR1 SGDLS and CDR2 YYNGEE. V was pared by 5 bases and J by 1 base, with 9 bases between. The CDR3 spells CASSTTSQETQYF. In DNA, the CDR3 is TGTGCCAGCAGTACGACATCCCAAGAGACCCAGTACTTC.

The genes are TRBV11-2 and TRBJ2-7; 8 nucleotides align to TRBD1. The CDR3 loop spans 15 amino acids. Losses at the gene ends were 1 base for V and 2 bases for J; bases not matched to a gene: 4. The germline CDR1 and CDR2 sequences are SGHAT and FQNNGV. This CDR3 is CASSLAATGAYEQYF. The CDR3 DNA reads as TGTGCCAGCAGCTTAGCGGCGACAGGGGCCTACGAGCAGTACTTC. Supplemented by reference TRBV11-2 and TRBJ2-7, the full variable domain reads EAGVAQSPRYKIIEKRQSVAFWCNPISGHATLYWYQQILGQGPKLLIQFQNNGVVDDSQLPKDRFSAERLKGVDSTLKIQPAKLEDSAVYLCASSLAATGAYEQYFGPGTRLTVT.

This clone was picked up one time. This chain joins TRBV18 and TRBJ1-3; D uncertain. The ends were cut back, 4 bases at V and 0 bases at J, with 7 bases in the middle. The CDR3 has 14 residues. Germline assignment: CDR1 KGHSH and CDR2 LQKENI. The CDR3, as DNA: TGTGCCAGCTCACAACAATACTCTGGAAACACCATATATTTT. It is translated as CASSQQYSGNTIYF.

This sequence joins TRBV5-1 and TRBJ1-1; 7 nucleotides align to TRBD1. The V and J ends lost 7 bases and 0 bases, in that order; junction bases with no gene match: 6. CDR3 size: 14 residues. Germline CDR1 is SGHRS and CDR2 is YFSETQ. CDR3 DNA: TGCGCCAGCTGGACAGGCCCCATGAACACTGAAGCTTTCTTT. Encoded protein: CASWTGPMNTEAFF.

J is TRBJ1-2 and V is TRBV5-5; 8 bases align to TRBD1. V gave up 5 bases and J gave up 0 bases; unmatched junction bases: 6. Germline lookup yields CDR1 SGHKS and CDR2 YYEKEE (reference sequence). The CDR3 consists of 15 residues. The CDR3 coding sequence is TGTGCCAGCAGATCCGGACAGGGCCCTAACTATGGCTACACCTTC. This codes for CASRSGQGPNYGYTF.

The rearrangement links TRBV27 to TRBJ1-4, with a weak D call TRBD1 (6 bases). Germline V gives CDR1 MNHEY, CDR2 SMNVEV (reference sequence). V lost 5 bases, J lost 8 bases, and 18 bases lay in between. The CDR3 extends over 15 amino acids. CDR3 in DNA: TGTGCCAGCAGTCTCCACCCCGGGACACAAGAAAAACTGTTTTTT. This gives the protein CASSLHPGTQEKLFF.

The genes are TRBV9 and TRBJ2-3; tentative D call: TRBD1 (8 bases). The CDR3 runs 15 residues. CDR1 and CDR2 (germline): SGDLS, YYNGEE. The V end lost 3 bases, the J end lost 3 bases, and 14 bases lay between the germline ends. The chain's CDR3 is CASSAYRGGTDTQYF. The CDR3 DNA reads TGTGCCAGCAGCGCCTACAGGGGGGGAACAGATACGCAGTATTTT.

The gene calls are TRBV19 and TRBJ2-7; D remains unclear. Germline values: CDR1 LNHDA, CDR2 SQIVND (reference sequence). Trimming cost V 7 bases and J 5 bases, with 18 bases left between them. The CDR3 is 14 residues long. The CDR3 region is CASKRPGVLNEQYF. The CDR3 DNA sequence: TGTGCCAGTAAGAGGCCGGGTGTCCTGAACGAGCAGTACTTC.

The chain uses TRBV7-9 and TRBJ1-2; D is unclear. The CDR3 has 13 residues. Trimming shortened V by 2 bases and J by 5 bases, and 9 bases separated the two germline ends. Germline CDR1 SEHNR, CDR2 FQNEAQ (reference sequence). The CDR3 nucleotides read TGTGCCAGCAGCTTAAGCCCGGAGTATGGCTACACCTTC. This encodes CASSLSPEYGYTF. Looking up the rest from reference TRBV7-9 and TRBJ1-2 gives the full variable domain: DTGVSQNPRHKITKRGQNVTFRCDPISEHNRLYWYRQTLGQGPEFLTYFQNEAQLEKSRLLSDRFSAERPKGSFSTLEIQRTEQGDSAMYLCASSLSPEYGYTFGSGTRLTVV.

The V gene is TRBV5-1, the J gene TRBJ2-3, with 11 bases identical to TRBD1. This CDR3 is 15 amino acids long. The germline V gene encodes CDR1 SGHRS and CDR2 YFSETQ. Trimming cost V 0 bases and J 6 bases; bases outside gene matches: 3. The CDR3 sequence is CASSLDGQGADTQYF. The CDR3 DNA is TGCGCCAGCAGCTTGGACGGACAGGGGGCCGATACGCAGTATTTT. The full variable domain, with the rest looked up from reference TRBV5-1 and TRBJ2-3, is KAGVTQTPRYLIKTRGQQVTLSCSPISGHRSVSWYQQTPGQGLQFLFEYFSETQRNKGNFPGRFSGRQFSNSRSEMNVSTLELGDSALYLCASSLDGQGADTQYFGPGTRLTVL.

The rearrangement links TRBV19 to TRBJ1-1; D is undetermined. With 3 bases removed from V and 0 bases from J, the gap between germline ends came to 14 bases. CDR3 length: 16 residues. Germline V gene data show CDR1 as LNHDA and CDR2 as SQIVND (reference sequence). In nucleotides, the CDR3 is TGTGCCAGTAGTATCATCACCTTAGCGGTGAACACTGAAGCTTTCTTT. Translated: CASSIITLAVNTEAFF.

This clone was detected only once. The chain recombines TRBV5-4 with TRBJ1-1, with D unresolved. The CDR3 is 14 amino acids. With 0 bases removed from V and 0 bases from J, the gap between germline ends came to 6 bases. The germline V gene has CDR1 SGHNT and CDR2 YYREEE (reference sequence). This CDR3 is CASSLGRLNTEAFF. The CDR3 DNA reads TGTGCCAGCAGCTTGGGCAGGCTGAACACTGAAGCTTTCTTT.

The chain couples TRBV6-5 to TRBJ2-7, with 7 bases identical to TRBD1. The V gene end was trimmed by 1 base and the J gene end by 0 bases; junction bases not matched to a gene: 3. The CDR3 contains 15 residues. In germline, CDR1 is MNHEY, CDR2 SVGAGI. CDR3 sequence: CASSYYPGGSYEQYF. Here the CDR3 DNA reads TGTGCCAGCAGTTACTATCCAGGGGGCTCCTACGAGCAGTACTTC.

The chain joins TRBV28 to TRBJ2-7; D is possibly TRBD2 (5 bases). V shed 3 bases and J shed 0 bases, with 12 bases lying between them. This CDR3 contains 15 residues. CDR1 and CDR2 from the germline V gene are MDHEN and SYDVKM. CDR3 sequence: CASSFPGSSSYEQYF. Here the CDR3 DNA reads TGTGCCAGCAGTTTCCCGGGGTCCAGCTCCTACGAGCAGTACTTC. The full variable domain, completed using reference TRBV28 and TRBJ2-7, is DVKVTQSSRYLVKRTGEKVFLECVQDMDHENMFWYRQDPGLGLRLIYFSYDVKMKEKGDIPEGYSVSREKKERFSLILESASTNQTSMYLCASSFPGSSSYEQYFGPGTRLTVT.

This chain connects TRBV19 to TRBJ1-5; 8 nucleotides line up with TRBD1. This CDR3 comprises 14 residues. V gave up 5 bases and J gave up 3 bases; unmatched junction bases: 3. Germline assignment: CDR1 LNHDA and CDR2 SQIVND (reference sequence). CDR3 sequence (DNA): TGTGCCAGTAGTGGGGACAGGCTCAATCAGCCCCAGCATTTT. Protein product: CASSGDRLNQPQHF. Looking up the rest from reference TRBV19 and TRBJ1-5 gives the full variable domain: DGGITQSPKYLFRKEGQNVTLSCEQNLNHDAMYWYRQDPGQGLRLIYYSQIVNDFQKGDIAEGYSVSREKKESFPLTVTSAQKNPTAFYLCASSGDRLNQPQHFGDGTRLSIL.